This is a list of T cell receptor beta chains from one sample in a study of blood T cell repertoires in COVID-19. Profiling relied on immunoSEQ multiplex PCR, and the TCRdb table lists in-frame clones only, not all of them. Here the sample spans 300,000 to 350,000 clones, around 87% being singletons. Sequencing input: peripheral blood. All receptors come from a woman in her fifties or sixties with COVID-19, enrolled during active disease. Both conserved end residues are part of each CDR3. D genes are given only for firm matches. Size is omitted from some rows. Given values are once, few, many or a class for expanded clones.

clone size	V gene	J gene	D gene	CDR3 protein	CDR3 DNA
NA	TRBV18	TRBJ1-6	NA	CASSAGMAGVNSPLHF	TGTGCCAGCTCCGCAGGGATGGCAGGGGTCAATTCACCCCTCCACTTT
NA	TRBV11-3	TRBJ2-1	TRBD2	CASSLWTSGYNNEQFF	TGTGCCAGCAGCCTATGGACTAGCGGGTATAACAATGAGCAGTTCTTC
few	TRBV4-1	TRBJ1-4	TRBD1	CASSQRRTGDEKLFF	TGCGCCAGCAGCCAACGTCGGACAGGGGACGAAAAACTGTTTTTT
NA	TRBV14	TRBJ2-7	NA	CASSPPGPPGLNEQYF	TGTGCCAGCAGCCCCCCAGGGCCCCCAGGGCTAAACGAGCAGTACTTC
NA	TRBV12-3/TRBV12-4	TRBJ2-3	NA	CASSEGYTQYF	TGTGCCAGCAGTGAGGGATATACGCAGTATTTT
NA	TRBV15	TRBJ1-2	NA	CATSRDLGLLGDGYTF	TGTGCCACCAGCAGAGACCTTGGACTACTTGGGGATGGCTACACCTTC
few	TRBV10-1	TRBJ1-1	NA	CASKAGQTNTEAFF	TGCGCCAGCAAGGCCGGACAGACTAACACTGAAGCTTTCTTT
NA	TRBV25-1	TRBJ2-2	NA	CASSDPRTATGELFF	TGTGCCAGCAGTGATCCTAGGACAGCAACCGGGGAGCTGTTTTTT
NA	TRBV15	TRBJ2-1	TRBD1	CATSSGQAGGSYNEQFF	TGTGCCACCAGCAGCGGCCAAGCAGGGGGTAGCTACAATGAGCAGTTCTTC
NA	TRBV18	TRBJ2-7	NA	CASSQTVGGQDEQYF	TGTGCCAGCTCACAAACCGTGGGAGGCCAAGACGAGCAGTACTTC
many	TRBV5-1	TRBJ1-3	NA	CASSLGGNSGNTIYF	TGCGCCAGCAGCTTGGGAGGGAACTCTGGAAACACCATATATTTT
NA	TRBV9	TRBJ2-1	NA	CASSGGPFGDEQFF	TGTGCCAGCAGCGGAGGGCCTTTTGGGGATGAGCAGTTCTTC
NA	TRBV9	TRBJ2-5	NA	CASSVAGETQYF	TGTGCCAGCAGCGTAGCGGGGGAGACCCAGTACTTC
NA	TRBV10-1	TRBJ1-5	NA	CASKGAIPLYSNQPQHF	TGCGCCAGCAAAGGGGCGATTCCGCTATATAGCAATCAGCCCCAGCATTTT
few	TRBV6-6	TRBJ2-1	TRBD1	CASHRPGTGNEQFF	TGTGCCTCCCACCGCCCGGGGACAGGCAATGAGCAGTTCTTC
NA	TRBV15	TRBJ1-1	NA	CATSRTPHEGAFF	TGTGCCACCAGCAGGACCCCCCATGAGGGAGCTTTCTTT
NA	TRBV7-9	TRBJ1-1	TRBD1	CASSLLGGTGKAFF	TGTGCCAGCAGCCTACTAGGTGGGACAGGAAAAGCTTTCTTT
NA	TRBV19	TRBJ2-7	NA	CASSIRQGNDFPYEQYF	TGTGCCAGTAGTATCCGGCAGGGGAACGATTTCCCCTACGAGCAGTACTTC
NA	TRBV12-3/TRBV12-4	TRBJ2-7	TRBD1	CASSWDRENEQYF	TGTGCCAGCAGTTGGGACAGGGAGAACGAGCAGTACTTC
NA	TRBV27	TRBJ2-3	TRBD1	CASNRGGTDTQYF	TGTGCCAGCAACAGGGGTGGCACAGATACGCAGTATTTT
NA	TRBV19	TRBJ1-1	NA	CASSPQGWTEAFF	TGTGCCAGTAGCCCACAGGGTTGGACTGAAGCTTTCTTT
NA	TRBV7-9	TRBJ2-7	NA	CASSLASRSYEQYF	TGTGCCAGCAGCTTAGCGTCCAGGTCGTACGAGCAGTACTTC
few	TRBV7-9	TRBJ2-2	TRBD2	CASSTGLARGAGELFF	TGTGCCAGCAGCACGGGACTAGCGAGGGGAGCCGGGGAGCTGTTTTTT
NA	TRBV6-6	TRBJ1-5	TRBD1	CASSPRGQGNQPQHF	TGTGCCAGCAGTCCCAGGGGGCAGGGCAATCAGCCCCAGCATTTT
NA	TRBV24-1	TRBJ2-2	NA	CATSDKTWGDTGELFF	TGTGCCACCAGTGATAAGACATGGGGCGACACCGGGGAGCTGTTTTTT
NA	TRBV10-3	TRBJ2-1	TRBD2	CAISYSGRAGNEQFF	TGTGCCATCAGTTATAGCGGGAGGGCCGGAAATGAGCAGTTCTTC
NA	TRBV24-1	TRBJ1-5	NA	CATRGGSNQPQHF	TGTGCCACCCGGGGGGGGTCCAATCAGCCCCAGCATTTT
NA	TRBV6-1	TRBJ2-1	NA	CASSDPSGKFF	TGTGCCAGCAGCGATCCCTCCGGGAAGTTCTTC
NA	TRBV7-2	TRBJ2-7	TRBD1	CASSYPGTGNYEQYF	TGTGCCAGCAGTTACCCCGGGACAGGAAACTACGAGCAGTACTTC
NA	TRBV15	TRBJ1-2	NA	CATSRDLLDSYGYTF	TGTGCCACCAGCAGAGACCTACTGGACAGCTATGGCTACACCTTC
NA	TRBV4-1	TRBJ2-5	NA	CASSQDRGSWYQETQYF	TGCGCCAGCAGCCAAGACAGAGGGAGTTGGTACCAAGAGACCCAGTACTTC
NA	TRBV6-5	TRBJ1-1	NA	CASREGGTEAFF	TGTGCCAGCAGGGAGGGAGGCACTGAAGCTTTCTTT
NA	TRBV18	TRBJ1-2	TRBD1	CASSRTGGYGYTF	TGTGCCAGCTCAAGGACAGGGGGCTATGGCTACACCTTC
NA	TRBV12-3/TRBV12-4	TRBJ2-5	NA	CASSLVPSETQYF	TGTGCCAGCAGTTTAGTTCCCTCAGAGACCCAGTACTTC
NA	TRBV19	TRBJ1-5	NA	CASSIDRSPNQPQHF	TGTGCCAGTAGCATCGACAGGTCCCCCAATCAGCCCCAGCATTTT
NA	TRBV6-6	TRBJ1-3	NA	CASSYEGVTGNTIYF	TGTGCCAGCAGTTACGAGGGCGTAACTGGAAACACCATATATTTT
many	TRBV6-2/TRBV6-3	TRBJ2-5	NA	CASSFERREWETQYF	TGTGCCAGCAGTTTCGAACGGAGGGAGTGGGAGACCCAGTACTTC
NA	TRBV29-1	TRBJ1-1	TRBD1	CSVEGGQGAGTEAFF	TGCAGCGTTGAGGGGGGACAGGGGGCTGGCACTGAAGCTTTCTTT
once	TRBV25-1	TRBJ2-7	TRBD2	CASSPRGGYYEQYF	TGTGCCAGCAGTCCACGGGGGGGGTACTACGAGCAGTACTTC
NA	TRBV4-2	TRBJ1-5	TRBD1	CASSRDRVGGQPQHF	TGTGCCAGCAGCCGGGACAGGGTGGGGGGTCAGCCCCAGCATTTT
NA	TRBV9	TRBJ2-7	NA	CASSVENTYEQYF	TGTGCCAGCAGCGTAGAAAACACCTACGAGCAGTACTTC
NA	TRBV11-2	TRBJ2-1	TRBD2	CASSFVGTRDNEQFF	TGTGCCAGCAGCTTTGTCGGGACTAGGGACAATGAGCAGTTCTTC
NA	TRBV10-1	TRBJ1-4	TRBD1	CASSDGRDSSSEKLFF	TGCGCCAGCAGTGACGGCAGGGACAGTTCCTCTGAAAAACTGTTTTTT
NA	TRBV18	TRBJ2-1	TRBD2	CASSPPGSGIGVRNEQFF	TGTGCCAGCTCACCACCAGGCAGCGGGATAGGGGTTCGTAATGAGCAGTTCTTC
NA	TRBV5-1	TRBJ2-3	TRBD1	CASTRTGESTDTQYF	TGCGCCAGCACCCGAACAGGGGAAAGCACAGATACGCAGTATTTT
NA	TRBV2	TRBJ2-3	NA	CASSQEATPTDTQYF	TGTGCCAGCTCCCAAGAGGCGACTCCCACAGATACGCAGTATTTT
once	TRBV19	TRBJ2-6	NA	CASSMPGDYSSGVNVLTF	TGTGCCAGTAGTATGCCAGGGGACTATTCCTCTGGGGTCAACGTCCTGACTTTC
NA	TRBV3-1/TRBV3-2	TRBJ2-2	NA	CASSLTAGNTGELFF	TGTGCCAGCAGCCTGACTGCGGGGAACACCGGGGAGCTGTTTTTT
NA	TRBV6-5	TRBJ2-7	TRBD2	CASRVGLAGGIEQYF	TGTGCCAGCAGGGTGGGACTAGCGGGAGGAATCGAGCAGTACTTC
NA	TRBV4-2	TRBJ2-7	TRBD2	CASSPSAGVNYEQYF	TGTGCCAGCAGCCCATCCGCGGGAGTCAACTACGAGCAGTACTTC
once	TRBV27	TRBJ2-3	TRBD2	CASRHLAGGTDTQYF	TGTGCCAGCAGACATCTAGCGGGGGGCACAGATACGCAGTATTTT
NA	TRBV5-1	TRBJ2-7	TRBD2	CASSLWAGEDEQYF	TGCGCCAGCAGCTTGTGGGCGGGAGAAGACGAGCAGTACTTC
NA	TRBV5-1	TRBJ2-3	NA	CASSLGGRSDTQYF	TGCGCCAGCAGCTTGGGGGGGCGATCAGATACGCAGTATTTT
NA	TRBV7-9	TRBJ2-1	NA	CASAPGANYNEQFF	TGTGCCAGCGCACCGGGAGCAAACTACAATGAGCAGTTCTTC
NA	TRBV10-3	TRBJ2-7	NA	CAISRTEREQYF	TGTGCCATCAGTAGAACCGAACGGGAGCAGTACTTC